This TCR beta chain originates from a study of sequential checkpoint blockade in melanoma. Turning to the study itself: Maintenance nivolumab came after either treatment sequence.

Deletions cut 1 base from V and 2 bases from J, with 13 bases between. Germline V gene data show CDR1 as SGHRS and CDR2 as YFSETQ. The CDR3 is 16 residues long. Treatment denoted: randomized to nivolumab then ipilimumab (arm A) or the reverse (arm B). PBMC sorting kept live CD3+CD8+ cells without CD19 or CD56. Clones were sequenced by immunoSEQ multiplex PCR, and TCRdb holds only the in-frame ones, with some missing. The profile shows over 9,500 clones, about three quarters of them singletons. The sample in question was CD8+ T cells sorted from blood (inferred from file names), obtained from a patient given nivolumab and ipilimumab in sequence. This TCR was sampled from a human donor with melanoma. V is TRBV5-1 and J is TRBJ2-1; D call uncertain. In nucleotides, the CDR3 is TGCGCCAGCAGCTTGCACCCCTCCGGAGCCTACAATGAGCAGTTCTTC. Translated: CASSLHPSGAYNEQFF. The full variable domain, in which reference TRBV5-1 and TRBJ2-1 provide the parts outside the CDR3, is KAGVTQTPRYLIKTRGQQVTLSCSPISGHRSVSWYQQTPGQGLQFLFEYFSETQRNKGNFPGRFSGRQFSNSRSEMNVSTLELGDSALYLCASSLHPSGAYNEQFFGPGTRLTVL.